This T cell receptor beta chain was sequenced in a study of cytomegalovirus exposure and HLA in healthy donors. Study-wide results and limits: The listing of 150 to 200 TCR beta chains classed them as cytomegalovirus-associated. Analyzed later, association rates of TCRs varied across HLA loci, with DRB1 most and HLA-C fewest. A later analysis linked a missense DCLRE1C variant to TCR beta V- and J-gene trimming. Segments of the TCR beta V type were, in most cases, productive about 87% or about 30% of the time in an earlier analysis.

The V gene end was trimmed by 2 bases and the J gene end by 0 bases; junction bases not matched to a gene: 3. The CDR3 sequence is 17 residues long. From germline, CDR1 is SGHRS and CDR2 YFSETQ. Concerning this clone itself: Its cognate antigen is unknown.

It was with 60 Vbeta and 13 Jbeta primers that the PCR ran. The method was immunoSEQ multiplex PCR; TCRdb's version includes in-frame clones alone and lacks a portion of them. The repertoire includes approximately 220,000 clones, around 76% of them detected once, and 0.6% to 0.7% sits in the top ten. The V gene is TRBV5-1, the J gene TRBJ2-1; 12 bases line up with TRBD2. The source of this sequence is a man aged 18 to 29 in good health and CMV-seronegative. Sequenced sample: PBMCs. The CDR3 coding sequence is TGCGCCAGCAGCTTACTAGCGGGAGGTCTCTCCTACAATGAGCAGTTCTTC. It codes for CASSLLAGGLSYNEQFF.